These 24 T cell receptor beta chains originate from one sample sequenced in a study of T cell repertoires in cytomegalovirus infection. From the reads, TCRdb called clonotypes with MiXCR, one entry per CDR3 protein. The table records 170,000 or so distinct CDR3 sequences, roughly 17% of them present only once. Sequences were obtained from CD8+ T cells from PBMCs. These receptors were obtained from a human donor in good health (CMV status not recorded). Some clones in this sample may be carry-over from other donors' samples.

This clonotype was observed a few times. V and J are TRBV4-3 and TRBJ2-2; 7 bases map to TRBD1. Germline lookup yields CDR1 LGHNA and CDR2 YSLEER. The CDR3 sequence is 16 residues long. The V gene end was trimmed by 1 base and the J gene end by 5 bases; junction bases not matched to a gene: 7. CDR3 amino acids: CASSQGRQGWTGELFF. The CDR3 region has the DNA TGCGCCAGCAGCCAAGGCAGACAGGGATGGACCGGGGAGCTGTTTTTT.

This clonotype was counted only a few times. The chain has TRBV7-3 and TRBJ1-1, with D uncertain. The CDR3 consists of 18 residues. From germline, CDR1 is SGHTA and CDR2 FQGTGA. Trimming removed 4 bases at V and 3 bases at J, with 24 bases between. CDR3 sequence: CASSYPSEPVPGDTEAFF. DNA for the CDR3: TGTGCCAGCAGCTACCCATCGGAACCGGTCCCGGGAGACACTGAAGCTTTCTTT.

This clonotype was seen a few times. This CDR3 reads CAVPQPGTDSPQYNEQFF. CDR3 in DNA: TGTGCCGTACCACAGCCCGGGACTGACAGCCCTCAATACAATGAGCAGTTCTTC. V gene TRBV7-9 combines with J gene TRBJ2-1; D possibly corresponds to TRBD2 (6 bases). Germline V gene sequence: CDR1 SEHNR, CDR2 FQNEAQ (reference sequence). This CDR3 comprises 18 residues. V lost 11 bases and J lost 4, with 30 bases in between.

Written as DNA, the CDR3 is TGTGCCACCAGCAGAGATAGGCCCGCAGAATATAGCAATCAGCCCCAGCATTTT. It is translated as CATSRDRPAEYSNQPQHF. The chain uses TRBV15 and TRBJ1-5; the D is unclear. The CDR3 length is 18 residues. The germline CDR1 and CDR2 sequences are LNHNV and YYDKDF (reference sequence). The germline V and J ends were trimmed by 0 bases and 0 bases, with 15 bases remaining between them.

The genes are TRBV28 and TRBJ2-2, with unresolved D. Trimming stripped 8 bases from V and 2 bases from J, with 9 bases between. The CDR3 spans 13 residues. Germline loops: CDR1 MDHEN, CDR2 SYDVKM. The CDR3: CASLTPNTGELFF. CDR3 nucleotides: TGTGCCAGCCTGACCCCAAACACCGGGGAGCTGTTTTTT.

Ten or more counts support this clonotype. This CDR3 is CASSRPQGKETQYF. The CDR3 DNA is TGTGCCAGCAGCCGTCCGCAGGGGAAAGAGACCCAGTACTTC. The chain combines TRBV7-2 with TRBJ2-5; TRBD1 is a possible D gene (6 bases). The germline V and J ends were trimmed by 5 bases and 3 bases, with 13 bases remaining between them. Germline V lookup: CDR1 SGHTA, CDR2 FQGNSA. The CDR3 extends over 14 amino acids.

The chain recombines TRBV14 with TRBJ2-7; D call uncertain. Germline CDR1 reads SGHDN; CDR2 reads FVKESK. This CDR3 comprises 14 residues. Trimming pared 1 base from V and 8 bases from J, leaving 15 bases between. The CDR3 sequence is CASSQASSFPKQYF. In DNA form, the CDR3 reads TGTGCCAGCAGCCAAGCTTCTTCTTTTCCTAAGCAGTACTTC.

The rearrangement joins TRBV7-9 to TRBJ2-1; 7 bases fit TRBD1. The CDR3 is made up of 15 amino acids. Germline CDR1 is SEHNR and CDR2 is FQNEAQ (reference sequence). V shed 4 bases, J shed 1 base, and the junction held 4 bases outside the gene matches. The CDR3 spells CASSSSTGSYNEQFF. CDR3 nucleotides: TGTGCCAGCAGCTCTTCGACAGGGTCCTACAATGAGCAGTTCTTC. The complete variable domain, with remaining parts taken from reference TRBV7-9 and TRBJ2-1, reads DTGVSQNPRHKITKRGQNVTFRCDPISEHNRLYWYRQTLGQGPEFLTYFQNEAQLEKSRLLSDRFSAERPKGSFSTLEIQRTEQGDSAMYLCASSSSTGSYNEQFFGPGTRLTVL.

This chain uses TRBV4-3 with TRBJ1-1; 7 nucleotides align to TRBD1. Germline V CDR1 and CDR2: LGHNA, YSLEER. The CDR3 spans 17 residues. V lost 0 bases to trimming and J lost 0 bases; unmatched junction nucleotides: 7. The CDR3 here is CASSQDSAGGLNTEAFF. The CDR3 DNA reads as TGCGCCAGCAGCCAAGATTCGGCAGGGGGATTGAACACTGAAGCTTTCTTT.

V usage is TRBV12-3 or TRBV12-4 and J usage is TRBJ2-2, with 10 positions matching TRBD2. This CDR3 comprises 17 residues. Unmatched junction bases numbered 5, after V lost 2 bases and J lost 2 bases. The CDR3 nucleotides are TGTGCCAGCAGTTTAAAAATAGCGGGAGGCAACACCGGGGAGCTGTTTTTT. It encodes CASSLKIAGGNTGELFF.

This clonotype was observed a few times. The CDR3 region has the DNA TGTGCCAGCAGCTCACCCCGGGACACAAACAATGAGCAGTTCTTC. Protein: CASSSPRDTNNEQFF. The V call is TRBV7-9, the J call TRBJ2-1; tentatively, D is TRBD1 (6 bases). Trimming took 4 bases from V and 5 from J, leaving 15 bases between them. Per germline, CDR1 SEHNR and CDR2 FQNEAQ (reference sequence). This CDR3 is 15 amino acids long.

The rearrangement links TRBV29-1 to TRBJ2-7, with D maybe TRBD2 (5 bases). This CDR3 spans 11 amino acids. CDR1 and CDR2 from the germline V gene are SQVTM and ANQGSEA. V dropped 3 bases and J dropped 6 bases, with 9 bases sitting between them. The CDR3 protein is CSVDMGSEQYF. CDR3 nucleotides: TGCAGCGTTGACATGGGGAGCGAGCAGTACTTC.

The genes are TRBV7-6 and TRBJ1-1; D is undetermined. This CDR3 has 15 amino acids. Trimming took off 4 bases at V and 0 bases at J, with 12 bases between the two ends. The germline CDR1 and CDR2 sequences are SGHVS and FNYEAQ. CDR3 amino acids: CASSSGAGLNTEAFF. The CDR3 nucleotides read TGTGCCAGCAGCTCCGGTGCAGGACTGAACACTGAAGCTTTCTTT. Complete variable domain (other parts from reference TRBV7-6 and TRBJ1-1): GAGVSQSPRYKVTKRGQDVALRCDPISGHVSLYWYRQALGQGPEFLTYFNYEAQQDKSGLPNDRFSAERPEGSISTLTIQRTEQRDSAMYRCASSSGAGLNTEAFFGQGTRLTVV.

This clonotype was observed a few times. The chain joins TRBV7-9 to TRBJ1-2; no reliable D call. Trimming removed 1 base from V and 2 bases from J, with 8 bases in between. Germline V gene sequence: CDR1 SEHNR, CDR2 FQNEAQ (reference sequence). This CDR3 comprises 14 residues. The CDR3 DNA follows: TGTGCCAGCAGCTTAGTCGAACGGAACTATGGCTACACCTTC. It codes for CASSLVERNYGYTF.

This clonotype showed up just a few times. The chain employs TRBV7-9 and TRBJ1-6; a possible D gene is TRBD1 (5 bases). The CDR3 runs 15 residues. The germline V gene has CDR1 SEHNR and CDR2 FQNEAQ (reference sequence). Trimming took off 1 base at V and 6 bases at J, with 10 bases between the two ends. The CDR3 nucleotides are TGTGCCAGCAGCTTAGATCCGGGACCTAATTCACCCCTCCACTTT. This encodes CASSLDPGPNSPLHF. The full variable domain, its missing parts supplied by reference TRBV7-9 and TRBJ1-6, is DTGVSQNPRHKITKRGQNVTFRCDPISEHNRLYWYRQTLGQGPEFLTYFQNEAQLEKSRLLSDRFSAERPKGSFSTLEIQRTEQGDSAMYLCASSLDPGPNSPLHFGNGTRLTVT.

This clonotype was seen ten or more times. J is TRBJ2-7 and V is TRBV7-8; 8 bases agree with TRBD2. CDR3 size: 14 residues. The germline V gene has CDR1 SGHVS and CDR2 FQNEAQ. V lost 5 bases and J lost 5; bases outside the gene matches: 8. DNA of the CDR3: TGTGCCAGCAGCCCTCGATTCGGGGGGGACGAGCAGTACTTC. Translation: CASSPRFGGDEQYF.

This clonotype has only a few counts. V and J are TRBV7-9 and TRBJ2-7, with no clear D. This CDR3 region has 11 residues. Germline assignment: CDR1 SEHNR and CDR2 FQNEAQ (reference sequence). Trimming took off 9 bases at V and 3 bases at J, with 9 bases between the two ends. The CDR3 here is CARTGRYEQYF. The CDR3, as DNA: TGTGCCAGGACGGGCCGCTACGAGCAGTACTTC.

The CDR3 sequence: CASSPSEGGTEAFF. In DNA form, the CDR3 reads TGTGCCAGCTCACCATCGGAGGGAGGGACTGAAGCTTTCTTT. The chain combines TRBV18 with TRBJ1-1; D not certain. Germline V lookup: CDR1 KGHSH, CDR2 LQKENI. The V and J ends lost 2 bases and 5 bases respectively, with 12 bases between them. The CDR3 covers 14 residues.

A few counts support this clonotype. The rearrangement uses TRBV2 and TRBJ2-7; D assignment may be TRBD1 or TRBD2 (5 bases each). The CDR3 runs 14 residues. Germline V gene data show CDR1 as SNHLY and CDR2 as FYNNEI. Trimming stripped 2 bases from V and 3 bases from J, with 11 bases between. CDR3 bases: TGTGCCAGCAGTGAACCCGGGACCAGCTACGAGCAGTACTTC. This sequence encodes CASSEPGTSYEQYF. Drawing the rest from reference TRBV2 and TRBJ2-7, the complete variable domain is EPEVTQTPSHQVTQMGQEVILRCVPISNHLYFYWYRQILGQKVEFLVSFYNNEISEKSEIFDDQFSVERPDGSNFTLKIRSTKLEDSAMYFCASSEPGTSYEQYFGPGTRLTVT.

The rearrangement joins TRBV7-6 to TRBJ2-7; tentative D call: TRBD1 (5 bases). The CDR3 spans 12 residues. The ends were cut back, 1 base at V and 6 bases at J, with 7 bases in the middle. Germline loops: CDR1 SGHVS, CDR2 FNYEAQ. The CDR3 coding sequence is TGTGCCAGCAGCTTAGGGACATTCGAGCAGTACTTC. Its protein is CASSLGTFEQYF.

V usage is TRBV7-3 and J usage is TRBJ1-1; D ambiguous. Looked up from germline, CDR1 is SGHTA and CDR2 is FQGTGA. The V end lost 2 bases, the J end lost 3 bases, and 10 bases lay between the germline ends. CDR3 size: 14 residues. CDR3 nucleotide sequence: TGTGCCAGCAGCTTATTCGATCCGGACACTGAAGCTTTCTTT. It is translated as CASSLFDPDTEAFF.

CDR3 sequence reads: CASSRTTGGVLGTRYTEAFF. Written as DNA, the CDR3 is TGTGCCAGCAGCCGAACGACAGGGGGCGTTTTGGGGACGCGGTACACTGAAGCTTTCTTT. The chain joins TRBV7-2 to TRBJ1-1, with 10 bases identical to TRBD1. The CDR3 contains 20 residues. CDR1 and CDR2 (germline): SGHTA, FQGNSA. V lost 5 bases and J lost 3; bases outside the gene matches: 21.

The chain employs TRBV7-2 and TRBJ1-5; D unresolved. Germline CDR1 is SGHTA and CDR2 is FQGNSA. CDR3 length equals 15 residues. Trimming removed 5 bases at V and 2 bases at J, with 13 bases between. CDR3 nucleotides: TGTGCCAGCAGCCTGTTTTCGTGGGGCAATCAGCCCCAGCATTTT. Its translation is CASSLFSWGNQPQHF.

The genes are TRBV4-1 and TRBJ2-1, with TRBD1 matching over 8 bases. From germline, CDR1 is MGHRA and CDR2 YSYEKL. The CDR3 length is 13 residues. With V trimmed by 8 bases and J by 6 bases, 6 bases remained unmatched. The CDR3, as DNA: TGCGCCAGCGCGCAGGGGGCGGTCAATGAGCAGTTCTTC. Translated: CASAQGAVNEQFF.